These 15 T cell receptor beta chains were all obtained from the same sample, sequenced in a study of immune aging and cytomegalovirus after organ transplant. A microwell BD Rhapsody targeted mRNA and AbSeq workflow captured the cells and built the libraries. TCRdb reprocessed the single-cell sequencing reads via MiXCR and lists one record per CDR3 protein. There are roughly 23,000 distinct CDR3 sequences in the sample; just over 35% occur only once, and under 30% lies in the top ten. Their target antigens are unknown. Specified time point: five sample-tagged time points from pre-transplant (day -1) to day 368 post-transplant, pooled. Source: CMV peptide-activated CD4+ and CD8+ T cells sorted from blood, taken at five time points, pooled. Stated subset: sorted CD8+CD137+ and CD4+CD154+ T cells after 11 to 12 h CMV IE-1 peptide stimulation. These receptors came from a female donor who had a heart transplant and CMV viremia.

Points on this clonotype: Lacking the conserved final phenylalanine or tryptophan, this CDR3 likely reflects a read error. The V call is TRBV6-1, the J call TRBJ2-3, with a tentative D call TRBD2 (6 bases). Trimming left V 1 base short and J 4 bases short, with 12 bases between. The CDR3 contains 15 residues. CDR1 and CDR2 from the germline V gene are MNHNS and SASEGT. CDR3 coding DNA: TGTGCCAGCAGTGAAGTCGACGGGAGACCAGATACGCAGTATTCT. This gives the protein CASSEVDGRPDTQYS.

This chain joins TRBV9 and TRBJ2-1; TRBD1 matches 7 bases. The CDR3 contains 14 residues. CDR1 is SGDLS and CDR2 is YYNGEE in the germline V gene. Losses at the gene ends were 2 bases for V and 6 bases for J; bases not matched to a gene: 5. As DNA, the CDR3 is TGTGCCAGCAGCGTCCAGACAGGGTTCAATGAGCAGTTCTTC. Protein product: CASSVQTGFNEQFF.

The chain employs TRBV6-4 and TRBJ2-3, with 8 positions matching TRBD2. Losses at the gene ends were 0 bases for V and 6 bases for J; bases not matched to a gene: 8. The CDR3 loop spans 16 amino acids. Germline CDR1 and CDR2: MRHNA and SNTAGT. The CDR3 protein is CASSDSAGGAGDTQYF. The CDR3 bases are TGTGCCAGCAGTGACTCGGCCGGGGGGGCCGGGGATACGCAGTATTTT.

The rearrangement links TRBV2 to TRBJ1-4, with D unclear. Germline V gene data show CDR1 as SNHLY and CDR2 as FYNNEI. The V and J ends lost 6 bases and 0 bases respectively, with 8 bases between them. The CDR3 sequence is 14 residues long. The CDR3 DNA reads TGTGCCAGCAGAAAAGGGACAACTAATGAAAAACTGTTTTTT. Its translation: CASRKGTTNEKLFF.

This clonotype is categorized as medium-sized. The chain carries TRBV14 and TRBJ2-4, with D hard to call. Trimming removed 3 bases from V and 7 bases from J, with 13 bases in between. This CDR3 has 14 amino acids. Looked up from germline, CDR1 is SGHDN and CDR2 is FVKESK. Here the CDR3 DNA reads TGTGCCAGCAGCCACCGAGGTGTGACGAACATTCAGTACTTC. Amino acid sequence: CASSHRGVTNIQYF.

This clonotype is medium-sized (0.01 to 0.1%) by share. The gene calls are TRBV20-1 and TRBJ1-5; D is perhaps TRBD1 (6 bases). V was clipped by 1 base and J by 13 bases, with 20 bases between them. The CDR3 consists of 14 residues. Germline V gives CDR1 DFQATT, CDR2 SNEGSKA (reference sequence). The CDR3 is CSARGTTGRALQHF. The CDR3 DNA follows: TGCAGTGCTAGAGGTACCACAGGGCGGGCTCTTCAGCATTTT.

The CDR3 region is CASSLEGGADTQYF. As DNA, the CDR3 is TGCGCCAGCAGCTTGGAAGGGGGCGCGGATACGCAGTATTTT. The chain joins TRBV5-1 to TRBJ2-3, with 7 bases identical to TRBD1. Germline assignment: CDR1 SGHRS and CDR2 YFSETQ. V dropped 0 bases and J dropped 6; count of bases not matched to a gene: 4. The CDR3 totals 14 residues.

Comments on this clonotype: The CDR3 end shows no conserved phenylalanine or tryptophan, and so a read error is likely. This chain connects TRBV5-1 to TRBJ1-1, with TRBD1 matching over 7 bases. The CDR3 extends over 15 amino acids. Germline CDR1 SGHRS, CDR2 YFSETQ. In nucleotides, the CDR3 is TGCGCTAGCAGCTACGAACCTGGACAGGACACCGAAGCTTTCCTT. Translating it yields CASSYEPGQDTEAFL.

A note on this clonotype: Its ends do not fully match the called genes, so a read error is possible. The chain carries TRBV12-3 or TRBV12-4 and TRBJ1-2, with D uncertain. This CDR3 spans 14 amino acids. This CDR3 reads CASSLSTGDYGHTF. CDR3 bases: TGTGCCAGCAGTCTCAGTACGGGTGACTATGGCCACACCTTC.

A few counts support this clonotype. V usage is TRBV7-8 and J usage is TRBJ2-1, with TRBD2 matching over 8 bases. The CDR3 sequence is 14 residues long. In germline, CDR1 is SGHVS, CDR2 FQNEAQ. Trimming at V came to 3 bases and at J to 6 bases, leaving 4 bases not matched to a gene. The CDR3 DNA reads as TGTGCCAGCAGCTTTCTAGCGGGTGGCAATGAGCAGTTCTTC. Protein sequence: CASSFLAGGNEQFF.

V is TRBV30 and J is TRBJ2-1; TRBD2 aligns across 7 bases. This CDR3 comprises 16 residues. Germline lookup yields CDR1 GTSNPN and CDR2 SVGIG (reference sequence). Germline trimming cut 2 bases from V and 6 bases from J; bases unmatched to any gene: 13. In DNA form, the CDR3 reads TGTGCCTGGAGTATCAGCGGGGCCTCTCTTCTCAATGAGCAGTTCTTC. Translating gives CAWSISGASLLNEQFF.

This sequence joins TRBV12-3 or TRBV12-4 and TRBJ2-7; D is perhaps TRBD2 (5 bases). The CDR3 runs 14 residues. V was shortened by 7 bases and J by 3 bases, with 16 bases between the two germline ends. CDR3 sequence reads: CASTLPGKGYEQYF. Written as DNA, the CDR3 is TGTGCCAGCACCCTACCGGGGAAGGGCTACGAGCAGTACTTC.

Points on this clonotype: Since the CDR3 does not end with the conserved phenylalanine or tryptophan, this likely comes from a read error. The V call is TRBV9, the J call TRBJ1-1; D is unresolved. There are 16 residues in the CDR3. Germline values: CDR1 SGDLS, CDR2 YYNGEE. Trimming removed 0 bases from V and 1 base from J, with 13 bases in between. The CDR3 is CASSVGKVDSNTEAFY. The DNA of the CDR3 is TGTGCCAGCAGCGTAGGGAAGGTGGACTCGAACACTGAAGCTTTCTAT.

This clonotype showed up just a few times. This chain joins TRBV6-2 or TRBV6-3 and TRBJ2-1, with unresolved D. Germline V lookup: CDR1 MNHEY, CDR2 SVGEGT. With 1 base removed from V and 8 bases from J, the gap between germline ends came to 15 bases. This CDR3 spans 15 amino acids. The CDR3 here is CASSYWSFPFHEQFF. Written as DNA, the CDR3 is TGTGCCAGCAGTTACTGGAGTTTCCCCTTCCATGAGCAGTTCTTC.

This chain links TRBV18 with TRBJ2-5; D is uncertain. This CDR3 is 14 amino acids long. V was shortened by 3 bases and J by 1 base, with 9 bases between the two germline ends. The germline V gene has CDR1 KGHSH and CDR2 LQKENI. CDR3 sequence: CASSPRRGQETQYF. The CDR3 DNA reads TGTGCCAGCTCACCTCGGAGAGGCCAAGAGACCCAGTACTTC. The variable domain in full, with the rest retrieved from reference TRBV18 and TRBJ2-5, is NAGVMQNPRHLVRRRGQEARLRCSPMKGHSHVYWYRQLPEEGLKFMVYLQKENIIDESGMPKERFSAEFPKEGPSILRIQQVVRGDSAAYFCASSPRRGQETQYFGPGTRLLVL.